Listed here is a single TCR beta chain. The PCR contained 60 Vbeta and 13 Jbeta primers. The assay was immunoSEQ multiplex PCR, and TCRdb's table has in-frame clones only and misses some. Of about 130,000 clones in the sample, 75% to 85% were seen once. This sample was taken from a study of cytomegalovirus exposure and HLA in healthy donors. V was clipped by 9 bases and J by 4 bases; unmatched bases: 8. This CDR3 is 13 amino acids long. Germline-derived CDR1 and CDR2 are SGHRS and YFSETQ. The clonotype was recovered from a male donor in good health and CMV-seronegative. The chain has TRBV5-1 and TRBJ1-2; 8 bases agree with TRBD1. The specimen was PBMCs. Here the CDR3 DNA reads TGCGCCACTGGGACAGGAGGACCCTATGGCTACACCTTC. This translates into CATGTGGPYGYTF.